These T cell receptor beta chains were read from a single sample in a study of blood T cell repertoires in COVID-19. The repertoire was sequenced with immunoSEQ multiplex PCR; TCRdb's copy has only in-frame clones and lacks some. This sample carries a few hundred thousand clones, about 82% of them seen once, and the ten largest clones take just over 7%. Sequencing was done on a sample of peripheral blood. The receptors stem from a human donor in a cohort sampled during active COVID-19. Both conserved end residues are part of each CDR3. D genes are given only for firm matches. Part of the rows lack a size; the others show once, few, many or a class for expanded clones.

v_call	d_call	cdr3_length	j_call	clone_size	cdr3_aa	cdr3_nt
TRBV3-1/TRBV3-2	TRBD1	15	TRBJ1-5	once	CASSFTGGEDQPQHF	TGTGCCAGCAGCTTTACAGGGGGCGAGGATCAGCCCCAGCATTTT
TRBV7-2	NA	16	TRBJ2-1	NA	CASSLFAREYPNEQFF	TGTGCCAGCAGCTTATTCGCCAGGGAATATCCCAATGAGCAGTTCTTC
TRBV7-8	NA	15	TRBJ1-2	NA	CASSTFDLGDYGYTF	TGTGCCAGCAGCACATTCGACCTAGGGGACTATGGCTACACCTTC
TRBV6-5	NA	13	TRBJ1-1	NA	CASSPSGSTEAFF	TGTGCCAGCAGTCCCTCCGGGAGTACTGAAGCTTTCTTT
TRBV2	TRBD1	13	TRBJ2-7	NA	CASRRDRGSEQYF	TGTGCCAGCCGGAGGGACAGGGGATCCGAGCAGTACTTC
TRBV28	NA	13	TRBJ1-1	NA	CATSPGGPTEAFF	TGTGCCACCTCTCCGGGGGGCCCCACTGAAGCTTTCTTT
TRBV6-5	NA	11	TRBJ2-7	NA	CASGSGYEQYF	TGTGCCAGCGGTTCGGGCTACGAGCAGTACTTC
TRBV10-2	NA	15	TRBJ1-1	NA	CASSESTGGITEAFF	TGCGCCAGCAGTGAGTCGACGGGGGGGATCACTGAAGCTTTCTTT
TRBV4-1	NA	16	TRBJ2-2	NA	CASSPSGTTNTGELFF	TGCGCCAGCAGCCCATCCGGGACAACGAACACCGGGGAGCTGTTTTTT
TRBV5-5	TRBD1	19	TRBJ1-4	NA	CASTQRSLWGQGRNEKLFF	TGTGCCAGCACCCAAAGGTCCCTGTGGGGACAGGGCAGGAATGAAAAACTGTTTTTT
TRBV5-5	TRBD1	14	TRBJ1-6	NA	CASSVQGNNSPLHF	TGTGCCAGCAGCGTACAGGGGAATAATTCACCCCTCCACTTT
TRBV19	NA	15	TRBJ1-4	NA	CASSPEAAYNEKLFF	TGTGCCAGTAGTCCCGAGGCAGCCTATAATGAAAAACTGTTTTTT
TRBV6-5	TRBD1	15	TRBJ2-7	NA	CASTRQGKTPYEQYF	TGTGCCAGTACCCGACAGGGGAAAACACCGTACGAGCAGTACTTC
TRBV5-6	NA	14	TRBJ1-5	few	CASSFKLSNQPQHF	TGTGCCAGCAGCTTTAAGCTAAGCAATCAGCCCCAGCATTTT